This TCR beta chain was retrieved from a study of blood T cell repertoires in COVID-19 (dated by TCRdb to 2018 to 2021). About the study as a whole: Collaborator samples came from the United States, Italy and Spain and covered acute and convalescent phases of COVID-19. The material from the prospective study consisted of cDNA or gDNA derived from T cells, B-cell-depleted T cells, or PBMCs. Subjects who had been exposed to COVID-19, were actively infected with it, or had recovered from it provided the deeply sampled blood TCRbeta repertoires that made up the dataset. The repertoires were made available in a free public database intended to serve as a resource for research on the immune response to SARS-CoV-2. The samples were drawn from the first 160 participants of the ongoing ImmuneRACE study and from 1,254 subjects provided by 6 global collaborators. Nearly every sample came with metadata listing a de-identified subject ID, COVID-19 status, age in years and sex. HLA class I and class II types, where available, came from metadata supplied by the sample provider rather than from assay-based typing. Paper-wide results and their limitations: How much clinical and demographic metadata was included differed by source and by participant, and the metadata was provided uncurated.

Comments on this clone: The antigen it recognizes is unknown. Nothing much larger sits one base from this clone, and base qualities are not available.

Participants in the prospective study were enrolled through a virtual design, were aged roughly 18 to 100 years, and lived in fewer than 30 United States geographic areas. Cohort assignment in the prospective study relied on participant-reported clinical history from a screening survey and a study questionnaire. For ImmuneRACE Cohort 3, a participant was defined as recovered based on two consecutive negative NP/OP PCR tests, clearance by a healthcare professional, or resolution of symptoms. Each participant in the prospective study had whole blood, serum and a nasopharyngeal or oropharyngeal swab collected by mobile phlebotomists. Participants in the prospective study had the option to provide additional blood draws and questionnaires over a roughly two-month period. Blood samples from the prospective study were shipped frozen or at room temperature prior to DNA extraction. V loses 3 bases of germline sequence and J loses 3 bases, and the interval between the two ends is 15 bases. The germline V gene provides CDR1 KGHSH and CDR2 LQKENI. The CDR3 holds 16 amino acids from the cysteine to the phenylalanine. Just the 48-base CDR3 DNA is kept, in frame starting at base 1.

TCRbeta CDR3 regions were amplified from genomic DNA by means of the immunoSEQ Assay, a bias-controlled multiplex PCR. As for the original processing: Nucleated cell counts per sample were estimated from amplification of reference gene primers within the assay. To quantify the absolute abundance of each unique TCRbeta CDR3 rearrangement, sequence reads were collapsed and filtered. Productive Simpson clonality was computed per sample as the square root of Simpson's diversity index over productive rearrangements. Entries here come from immuneACCESS through TCRdb and include only in-frame sequences with V and J called. Some clones fail to appear in such tables; in the studies checked, an unresolved V gene covers under half of the shortfall, and the cause of the remainder is unknown. The DNA was the basis for D and trimming; V, J and clone size are from that table. The sample yields roughly 150,000 clones; about 88% were counted once. The leading ten clones occupy roughly 7% of the sample.

The chain was built from TRBV18 and TRBJ2-1, with the D gene call left open. Sample: PBMCs or T cells enriched from blood (not recorded which). The sequence was collected from a man aged 45-65 years who had recovered from COVID-19. In nucleotides, the sequence is TGTGCCAGCTCACCGCCCGGAAGACCAGGCTACAATGAGCAGTTCTTC. This translates into CASSPPGRPGYNEQFF.